This TCR beta chain was sequenced in a study of blood T cells in healthy people across ages. Primed by a sample-barcoded 5' primer and a J-beta primer mix, a second PCR proceeded for about 6 to 12 cycles. TCRdb itself ran the 5' RACE reads through MiXCR, one entry per CDR3 protein. The table records some 1,800,000 distinct CDR3 sequences, more than 35% of them present only once. In the case of this clonotype: The antigen remains undetermined.

Per sample, no less than 6 micrograms of total RNA were extracted. Findings and caveats of the study: Conclusively comparing naive with antigen-experienced cells was impossible with unsorted PBMCs. TCR beta diversity per million T cells fell roughly linearly with age.

The sequence was obtained from a human donor in good health. The sample comprised blood.

The CDR3 DNA reads as TGTGCCAGCAGCGTAGGACAGGGGCCCATGAACACTGAAGCTTTCTTT. Translating it yields CASSVGQGPMNTEAFF. The chain recombines TRBV9 with TRBJ1-1, with 8 positions matching TRBD1. With V trimmed by 0 bases and J by 0 bases, 4 bases remained unmatched. This CDR3 is built from 16 residues. Germline V gives CDR1 SGDLS, CDR2 YYNGEE.